This entry features one T cell receptor (beta chain) sequence. This record belongs to a study of identical twins. TCRdb reprocessed the 5' RACE reads with MiXCR, giving one entry per CDR3 protein. This sample has around 570,000 distinct CDR3 sequences, with more than 9% found just once. Trimming left V 1 base short and J 2 bases short, with 12 bases between. The CDR3 runs 15 residues. Germline CDR1 reads LNHNV; CDR2 reads YYDKDF (reference sequence). This sample also appeared in a second study, on yellow fever vaccine responses in identical twins. That paper states: The authors reported partly convergent, partly personalized vaccine responses in identical twins.

The sample comprised PBMCs. The gene calls are TRBV15 and TRBJ2-7, with unresolved D. This clonotype was obtained from a woman aged 18-29 years in good health. For the CDR3, the DNA is TGTGCCACCAGCAGAGGAAGGGTGGGGACCTACGAGCAGTACTTC. Its translation: CATSRGRVGTYEQYF.